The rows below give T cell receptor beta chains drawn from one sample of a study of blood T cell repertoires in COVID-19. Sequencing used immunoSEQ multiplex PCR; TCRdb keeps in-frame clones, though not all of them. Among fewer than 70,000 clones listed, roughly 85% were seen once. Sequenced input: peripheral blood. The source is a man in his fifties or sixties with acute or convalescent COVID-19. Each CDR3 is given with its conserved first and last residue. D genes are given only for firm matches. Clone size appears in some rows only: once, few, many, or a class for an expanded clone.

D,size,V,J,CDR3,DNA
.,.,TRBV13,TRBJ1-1,CASSISGGDTEAFF,TGTGCCAGCAGCATATCGGGAGGGGACACTGAAGCTTTCTTT
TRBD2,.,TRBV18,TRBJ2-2,CASSPPISGVGGELFF,TGTGCCAGCTCACCACCGATTAGCGGGGTCGGCGGGGAGCTGTTTTTT
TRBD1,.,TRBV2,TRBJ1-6,CASSEGGTGGLIPLHF,TGTGCCAGCAGTGAAGGGGGGACAGGGGGCCTGATCCCCCTCCACTTT
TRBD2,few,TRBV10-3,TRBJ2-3,CATVAGGQADTQYF,TGTGCCACCGTAGCGGGGGGGCAGGCAGATACGCAGTATTTT
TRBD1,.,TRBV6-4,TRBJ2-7,CASSPRDSDYYEQYF,TGTGCCAGCAGTCCCCGGGACAGCGATTACTACGAGCAGTACTTC
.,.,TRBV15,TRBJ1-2,CATSRVRTDYGYTF,TGTGCCACCAGCAGGGTAAGGACAGACTATGGCTACACCTTC
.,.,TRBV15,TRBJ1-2,CATSREFLGPAGGYTF,TGTGCCACCAGCAGAGAATTTTTGGGCCCCGCAGGCGGCTACACCTTC
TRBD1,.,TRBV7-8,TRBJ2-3,CASSFVTRGRRTDTQYF,TGTGCCAGCAGTTTTGTTACAAGGGGGCGTAGGACAGATACGCAGTATTTT
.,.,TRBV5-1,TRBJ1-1,CASSEVTWGMNTEAFF,TGCGCCAGCAGTGAGGTTACTTGGGGCATGAACACTGAAGCTTTCTTT
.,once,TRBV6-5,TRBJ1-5,CASSYIGQPQHF,TGTGCCAGCAGTTACATCGGTCAGCCCCAGCATTTT
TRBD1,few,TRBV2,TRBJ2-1,CASFEGAGDEQFF,TGTGCCAGCTTTGAGGGGGCTGGCGATGAGCAGTTCTTC
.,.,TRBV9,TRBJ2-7,CASSVGGTNYEQYF,TGTGCCAGCAGCGTAGGGGGGACAAACTACGAGCAGTACTTC
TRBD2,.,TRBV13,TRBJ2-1,CASSYSDAGGPYNEQFF,TGTGCCAGCAGCTACTCCGATGCGGGGGGACCCTACAATGAGCAGTTCTTC
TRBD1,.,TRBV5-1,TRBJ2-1,CASSIDRGDYNEQFF,TGCGCCAGCAGCATCGACAGGGGAGACTACAATGAGCAGTTCTTC
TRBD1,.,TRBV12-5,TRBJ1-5,CASGLEGPGQGWQPQHF,TGTGCTAGTGGTTTGGAGGGGCCGGGACAGGGGTGGCAGCCCCAGCATTTT
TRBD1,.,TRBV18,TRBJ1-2,CASSPPDRVEGYGYTF,TGTGCCAGCTCACCGCCGGACAGGGTGGAAGGCTATGGCTACACCTTC
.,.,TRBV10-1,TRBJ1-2,CASSDMMDVGDGYTF,TGCGCCAGCAGTGATATGATGGATGTCGGGGATGGCTACACCTTC
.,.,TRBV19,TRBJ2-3,CASSNLGGGRTDTQYF,TGTGCCAGTAGTAATCTAGGGGGAGGGCGCACAGATACGCAGTATTTT
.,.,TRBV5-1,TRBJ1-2,CASSLGGAGGYTF,TGCGCCAGCAGCTTAGGAGGGGCTGGTGGCTACACCTTC
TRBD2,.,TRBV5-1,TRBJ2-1,CASSLVITSDYNEQFF,TGCGCCAGCAGCTTGGTCATTACTAGCGACTACAATGAGCAGTTCTTC
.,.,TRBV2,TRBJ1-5,CASSESVGNQPQHF,TGTGCCAGCAGTGAATCGGTCGGGAATCAGCCCCAGCATTTT
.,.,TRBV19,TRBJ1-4,CASRHRHPSIPTNEKLFF,TGTGCCAGTAGACATCGACACCCTTCGATCCCAACTAATGAAAAACTGTTTTTT
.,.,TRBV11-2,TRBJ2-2,CASSHLIVLVPGELFF,TGTGCCAGCAGCCACCTAATTGTCCTCGTTCCCGGGGAGCTGTTTTTT
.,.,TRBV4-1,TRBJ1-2,CASSPDSSRGYGYTF,TGCGCCAGCAGCCCGGATTCGTCTCGGGGGTATGGCTACACCTTC
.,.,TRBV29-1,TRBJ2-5,CSVPPRGDQETQYF,TGCAGCGTCCCCCCGCGGGGAGACCAAGAGACCCAGTACTTC
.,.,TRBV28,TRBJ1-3,CASSLENSGNTIYF,TGTGCCAGCAGTTTGGAGAACTCTGGAAACACCATATATTTT
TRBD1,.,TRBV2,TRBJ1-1,CASSGQDLNTEAFF,TGTGCCAGCAGCGGACAGGATTTGAACACTGAAGCTTTCTTT
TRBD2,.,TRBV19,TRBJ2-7,CASSVVGGGAAYEQYF,TGTGCCAGTAGTGTTGTTGGCGGGGGGGCCGCCTACGAGCAGTACTTC
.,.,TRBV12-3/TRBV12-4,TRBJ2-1,CASSKGAYNEQFF,TGTGCCAGCAGCAAGGGGGCCTACAATGAGCAGTTCTTC
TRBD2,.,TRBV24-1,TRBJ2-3,CATSDSGTSGRVTDTQYF,TGTGCCACCAGTGATTCCGGGACTAGCGGGAGGGTGACAGATACGCAGTATTTT
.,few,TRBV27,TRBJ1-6,CASTRGGVRNSPLHF,TGTGCCAGCACCCGAGGAGGGGTAAGGAATTCACCCCTCCACTTT